Presented here are 5 T cell receptor beta chains from one specimen sequenced in a study of cytomegalovirus exposure and HLA in healthy donors. The PCR was carried out with 60 Vbeta primers and 13 Jbeta primers. Profiled with immunoSEQ multiplex PCR; TCRdb holds only in-frame clones, not every one. The sample holds approximately 150,000 clones, just under 65% seen once. What was sequenced was PBMCs. The receptors derive from an older woman in good health and CMV-seropositive.

The J gene is TRBJ1-1, the V gene TRBV5-1; weak D call: TRBD1 (6 bases). Germline V gene sequence: CDR1 SGHRS, CDR2 YFSETQ. There are 16 residues in the CDR3. The V end lost 4 bases, the J end lost 0 bases, and 16 bases lay between the germline ends. The CDR3 DNA follows: TGCGCCAGCAGCCCACCAGGACAGAGAATGAACACTGAAGCTTTCTTT. Translating it yields CASSPPGQRMNTEAFF.

This clone was recorded a few times. This rearrangement joins TRBV2 to TRBJ1-1; TRBD1 aligns across 11 bases. V shed 6 bases and J 5 bases; nucleotides not matched to a gene: 5. The CDR3 sequence is 14 residues long. CDR1 is SNHLY and CDR2 is FYNNEI in the germline V gene. The DNA of the CDR3 is TGTGCCAGCAGGAGGACAGGGGGCCTGACTGAAGCTTTCTTT. Amino acids: CASRRTGGLTEAFF.

The CDR3 loop reads CASSEVEYLAGANVLTF. The DNA of the CDR3 is TGTGCCAGCAGTGAAGTAGAATATCTCGCTGGGGCCAACGTCCTGACTTTC. This rearrangement joins TRBV2 to TRBJ2-6; D is undetermined. This CDR3 region has 17 residues. V was clipped by 1 base and J by 2 bases, with 12 bases between them. Germline CDR1 reads SNHLY; CDR2 reads FYNNEI. Using reference TRBV2 and TRBJ2-6 for the parts outside the CDR3, the full variable domain is EPEVTQTPSHQVTQMGQEVILRCVPISNHLYFYWYRQILGQKVEFLVSFYNNEISEKSEIFDDQFSVERPDGSNFTLKIRSTKLEDSAMYFCASSEVEYLAGANVLTFGAGSRLTVL.

This clone rates as medium-sized. The chain employs TRBV2 and TRBJ1-1; D possibly corresponds to TRBD1 (6 bases). V was shortened by 4 bases and J by 3 bases, with 9 bases between the two germline ends. The CDR3 is made up of 13 amino acids. Germline V lookup: CDR1 SNHLY, CDR2 FYNNEI. CDR3 in DNA: TGTGCCAGCAGTGCCACAGGGTACACTGAAGCTTTCTTT. Protein: CASSATGYTEAFF.

On this clone itself: The junction shows a germline mismatch at one end, possibly a read error. Here the CDR3 DNA reads TGTGCCGGCAGTGACTCAGGCGGCTATGGCTACACCTTC. Translated, it gives CAGSDSGGYGYTF. J is TRBJ1-2 and V is TRBV6-4, with D unresolved. The germline CDR1 and CDR2 sequences are MRHNA and SNTAGT. This CDR3 comprises 13 residues.